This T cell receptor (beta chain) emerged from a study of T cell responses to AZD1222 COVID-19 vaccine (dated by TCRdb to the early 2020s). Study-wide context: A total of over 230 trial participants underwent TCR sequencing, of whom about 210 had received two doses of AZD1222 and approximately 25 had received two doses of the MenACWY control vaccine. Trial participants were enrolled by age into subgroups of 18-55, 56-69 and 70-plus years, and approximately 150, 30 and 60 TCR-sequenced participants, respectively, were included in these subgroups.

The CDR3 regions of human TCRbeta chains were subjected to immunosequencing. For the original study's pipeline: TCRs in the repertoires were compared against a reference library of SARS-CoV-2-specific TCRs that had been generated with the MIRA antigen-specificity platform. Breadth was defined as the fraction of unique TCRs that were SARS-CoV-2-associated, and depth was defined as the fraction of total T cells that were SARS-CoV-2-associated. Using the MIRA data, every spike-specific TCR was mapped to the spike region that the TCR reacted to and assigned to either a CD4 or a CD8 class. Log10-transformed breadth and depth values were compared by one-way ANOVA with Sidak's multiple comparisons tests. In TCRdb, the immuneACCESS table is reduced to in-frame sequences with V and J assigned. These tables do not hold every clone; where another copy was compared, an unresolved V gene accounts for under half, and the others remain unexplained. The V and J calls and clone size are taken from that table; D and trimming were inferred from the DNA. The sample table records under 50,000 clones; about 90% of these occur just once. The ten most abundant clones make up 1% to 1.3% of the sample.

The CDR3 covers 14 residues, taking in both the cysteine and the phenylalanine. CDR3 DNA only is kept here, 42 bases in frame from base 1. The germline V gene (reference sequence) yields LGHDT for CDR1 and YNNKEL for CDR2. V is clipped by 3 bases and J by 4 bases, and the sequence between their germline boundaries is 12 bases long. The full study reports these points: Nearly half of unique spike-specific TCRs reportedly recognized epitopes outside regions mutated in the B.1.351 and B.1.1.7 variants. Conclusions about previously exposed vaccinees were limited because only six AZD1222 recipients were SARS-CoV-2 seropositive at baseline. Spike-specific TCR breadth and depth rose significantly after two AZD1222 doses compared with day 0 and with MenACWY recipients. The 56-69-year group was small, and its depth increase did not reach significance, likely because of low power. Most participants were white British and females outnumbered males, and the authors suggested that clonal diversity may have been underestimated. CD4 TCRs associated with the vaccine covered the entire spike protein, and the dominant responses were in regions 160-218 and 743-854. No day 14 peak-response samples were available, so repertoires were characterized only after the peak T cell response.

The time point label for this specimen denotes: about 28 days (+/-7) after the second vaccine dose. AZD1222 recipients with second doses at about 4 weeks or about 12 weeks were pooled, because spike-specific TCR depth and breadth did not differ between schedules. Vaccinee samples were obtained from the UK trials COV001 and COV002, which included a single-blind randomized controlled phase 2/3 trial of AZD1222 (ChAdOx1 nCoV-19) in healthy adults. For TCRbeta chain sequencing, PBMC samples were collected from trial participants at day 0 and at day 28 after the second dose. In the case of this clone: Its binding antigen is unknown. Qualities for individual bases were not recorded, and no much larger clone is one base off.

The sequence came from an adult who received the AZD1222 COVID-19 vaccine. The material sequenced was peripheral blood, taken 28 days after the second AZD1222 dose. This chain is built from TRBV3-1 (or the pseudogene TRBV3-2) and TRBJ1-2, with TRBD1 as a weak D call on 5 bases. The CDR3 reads CASSQEGAPYGYTF. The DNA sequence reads TGTGCCAGCAGCCAGGAAGGGGCTCCCTATGGCTACACCTTC.